Below, 16 T cell receptor beta chains from the same sample are listed, as sequenced in a study of monozygotic twins with inflammatory bowel disease (dated by TCRdb to the late 2010s). The method was 5' RACE. Sequencing took place on an Illumina HiSeq 2500. TCRdb reprocessed the raw reads; every CDR3 protein sequence is a single record, and DNA is not supplied. The sample has some 450,000 distinct CDR3 sequences on record. The ten top clones hold roughly 2.2% of the sample. Sequenced material: blood. The origin of the receptors is a human donor with ulcerative colitis or Crohn's disease, or a healthy co-twin of an affected twin (not recorded which).

The V and J genes are TRBV5-1 and TRBJ2-2; the TCRdb call, TRBD2, lacks DNA for checking. CDR1 and CDR2 (germline): SGHRS, YFSETQ. CDR3 length: 16 residues. CDR3 sequence: CASSLGLAGGAGELFF.

The V gene is TRBV6-5, the J gene TRBJ2-1; with no DNA, the TCRdb D assignment of TRBD1 cannot be verified. This CDR3 has 17 amino acids. Looked up from germline, CDR1 is MNHEY and CDR2 is SVGAGI. CDR3 amino acids: CASSYSLDRGLDNEQFF.

V gene TRBV6-1 combines with J gene TRBJ2-7; as DNA is missing, the TRBD1 call by TCRdb cannot be tested. Germline V gives CDR1 MNHNS, CDR2 SASEGT. The CDR3 extends over 12 amino acids. The CDR3 loop reads CASTSWAGEQYF.

The chain has TRBV30 and TRBJ2-1; lacking DNA, the TRBD2 call made by TCRdb goes unchecked. The CDR3 has 14 amino acids. Germline V gene data show CDR1 as GTSNPN and CDR2 as SVGIG (reference sequence). CDR3 residues: CAWTGLAGFNEQFF. The complete variable domain, with remaining parts taken from reference TRBV30 and TRBJ2-1, reads SQTIHQWPATLVQPVGSPLSLECTVEGTSNPNLYWYRQAAGRGLQLLFYSVGIGQISSEVPQNLSASRPQDRQFILSSKKLLLSDSGFYLCAWTGLAGFNEQFFGPGTRLTVL.

The CDR3 spells CSVGRGGSTEAFF. The chain has TRBV29-1 and TRBJ1-1; the TCRdb D gene call, TRBD1, has no DNA to confirm it. CDR1 SQVTM and CDR2 ANQGSEA come from the germline V gene. The CDR3 has 13 amino acids.

The V gene is TRBV12-1, the J gene TRBJ1-4; the TCRdb call, TRBD1, lacks DNA for checking. TRBV12-1 is marked as a pseudogene. This CDR3 is 13 amino acids long. CDR3 in amino acids: CASSFRDSEKLFF.

The chain combines TRBV6-2 or TRBV6-3 with TRBJ2-7; as DNA is missing, the TRBD1 call by TCRdb cannot be tested. This CDR3 spans 14 amino acids. Germline CDR1 MNHEY, CDR2 SVGEGT. The CDR3 loop is CASSYKGTVYEQYF.

This sequence joins TRBV6-4 and TRBJ2-1; the TRBD2 assignment by TCRdb is unverifiable without DNA. The CDR3 covers 16 residues. In germline, CDR1 is MRHNA, CDR2 SNTAGT. CDR3 residues: CASSPGLAGVWGEQFF.

V usage is TRBV3-1 and J usage is TRBJ2-7; TCRdb calls TRBD1, which cannot be checked without DNA. Looked up from germline, CDR1 is LGHDT and CDR2 is YNNKEL (reference sequence). The CDR3 contains 15 residues. The CDR3 sequence is CASSSGPGTTYEQYF.

CDR3 sequence reads: CASSVQGANEKLFF. This chain connects TRBV9 to TRBJ1-4; the D gene TCRdb calls, TRBD1, cannot be checked with no DNA. From germline, CDR1 is SGDLS and CDR2 YYNGEE. The CDR3 spans 14 residues.

The J gene is TRBJ2-2, the V gene TRBV7-3; the D call from TCRdb, TRBD1, cannot be confirmed without DNA. The CDR3 is made up of 16 amino acids. Germline CDR1 is SGHTA and CDR2 is FQGTGA. CDR3 loop: CASSLAGTGGYGELFF.

The gene calls are TRBV6-1 and TRBJ1-2. Germline assignment: CDR1 MNHNS and CDR2 SASEGT. This CDR3 is built from 13 residues. This chain's CDR3 is CASRLDGNYGYTF.

The gene calls are TRBV20-1 and TRBJ2-1. The CDR3 runs 12 residues. The germline V gene has CDR1 DFQATT and CDR2 SNEGSKA (reference sequence). CDR3 amino acids: CSASDGYNEQFF.

This sequence joins TRBV30 and TRBJ1-5; the TRBD1 assignment by TCRdb is unverifiable without DNA. The CDR3 contains 13 residues. The germline V gene has CDR1 GTSNPN and CDR2 SVGIG (reference sequence). The CDR3 reads CACQRGSNQPQHF. The variable domain in full, with the rest retrieved from reference TRBV30 and TRBJ1-5, is SQTIHQWPATLVQPVGSPLSLECTVEGTSNPNLYWYRQAAGRGLQLLFYSVGIGQISSEVPQNLSASRPQDRQFILSSKKLLLSDSGFYLCACQRGSNQPQHFGDGTRLSIL.

The chain uses TRBV6-5 and TRBJ2-1; absent DNA, TCRdb's TRBD1 call cannot be checked. The CDR3 is 13 residues long. Germline V gives CDR1 MNHEY, CDR2 SVGAGI. The CDR3 loop is CASSLGQGGEQFF.

The chain couples TRBV28 to TRBJ2-1; the D call of TRBD2 rests on TCRdb alone, since no DNA is present to check it. This CDR3 spans 15 amino acids. Germline CDR1 MDHEN, CDR2 SYDVKM. The CDR3: CASSGAGGSYNEQFF.